This TCR beta chain is drawn from a study of blood T cell repertoires in COVID-19. Study-level background: Both acute and convalescent COVID-19 samples were obtained from the United States, Italy and Spain. In each case, the material was cDNA or gDNA derived from T cells, B-cell-depleted T cells, or PBMCs.

In the study's own analysis: Nucleated cell counts were estimated from reference gene primer amplification. Sequencing was performed with immunoSEQ multiplex PCR; in TCRdb, only in-frame clones are kept and a portion is missing. The V and J calls and clone size come from that table; D and trimming were worked out from the DNA. Of approximately 200,000 clones in the sample, roughly 87% were seen once. There are 13 residues in the CDR3. The V gene's germline CDR1 is SQVTM and CDR2 ANQGSEA. Trimming pared 5 bases from V and 3 bases from J, leaving 13 bases between. This TCR was recovered from a man in his forties with active or convalescent COVID-19. The sequencing input was peripheral blood. The chain links TRBV29-1 to TRBJ1-2; D is unclear. The CDR3 loop reads CSVPETGYYGYTF. The CDR3 DNA sequence: TGCAGCGTTCCCGAGACGGGGTACTATGGCTACACCTTC.